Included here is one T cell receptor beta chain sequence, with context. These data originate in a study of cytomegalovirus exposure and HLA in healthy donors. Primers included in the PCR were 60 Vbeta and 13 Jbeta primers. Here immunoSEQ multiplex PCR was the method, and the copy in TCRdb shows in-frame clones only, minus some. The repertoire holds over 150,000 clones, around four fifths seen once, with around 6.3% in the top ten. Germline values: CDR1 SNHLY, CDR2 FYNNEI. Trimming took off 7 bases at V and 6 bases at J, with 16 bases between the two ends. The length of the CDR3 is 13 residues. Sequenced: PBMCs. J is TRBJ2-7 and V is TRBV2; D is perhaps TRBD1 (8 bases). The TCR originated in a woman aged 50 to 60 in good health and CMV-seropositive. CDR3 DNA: TGTGCCAGCAAAGGGACAGGCGGGGGCGAGCAGTACTTC. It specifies CASKGTGGGEQYF.